The 29 T cell receptor beta chains given below trace back to one sample, sequenced in a study of blood T cell repertoires in COVID-19. Assay: immunoSEQ multiplex PCR; the TCRdb copy retains only in-frame clones and omits some. Here the sample spans about 58,000 clones, over 75% being singletons. Sequencing was done on a sample of peripheral blood. These receptors all come from a woman in her sixties with active COVID-19.

The gene calls are TRBV6-5 and TRBJ2-7; TRBD2 is a possible D gene (6 bases). The germline V gene encodes CDR1 MNHEY and CDR2 SVGAGI. The CDR3 is 16 residues long. V lost 2 bases and J lost 6, with 20 bases in between. The CDR3 DNA follows: TGTGCCAGCAGTTACCAGGGAGGAGGTACTTTAGGCGAGCAGTACTTC. Protein: CASSYQGGGTLGEQYF.

The chain uses TRBV5-1 and TRBJ2-3, with D tentatively TRBD2 (7 bases). CDR3 size: 15 residues. The germline V gene encodes CDR1 SGHRS and CDR2 YFSETQ. The ends were cut back, 2 bases at V and 4 bases at J, with 14 bases in the middle. CDR3 sequence reads: CASSLGGAHADTQYF. CDR3 nucleotides: TGCGCCAGCAGCTTAGGGGGGGCGCATGCAGATACGCAGTATTTT.

This clone was found once. Other nucleotide sequences from this sample produce the same CDR3. The V and J genes are TRBV7-9 and TRBJ2-1, with D hard to call. Germline V gene sequence: CDR1 SEHNR, CDR2 FQNEAQ (reference sequence). Trimming pared 3 bases from V and 3 bases from J, leaving 9 bases between. The CDR3 has 14 residues. CDR3 sequence reads: CASSFSYFYNEQFF. CDR3 nucleotide sequence: TGTGCCAGCAGCTTTAGCTACTTCTACAATGAGCAGTTCTTC. The entire variable domain, with the rest obtained from reference TRBV7-9 and TRBJ2-1, is as follows: DTGVSQNPRHKITKRGQNVTFRCDPISEHNRLYWYRQTLGQGPEFLTYFQNEAQLEKSRLLSDRFSAERPKGSFSTLEIQRTEQGDSAMYLCASSFSYFYNEQFFGPGTRLTVL.

The rearrangement links TRBV7-8 to TRBJ2-5; 7 positions match TRBD1. Germline values: CDR1 SGHVS, CDR2 FQNEAQ. J was trimmed by 5 bases and V by 5 bases; bases with no gene match: 8. CDR3 length: 14 residues. CDR3 region: CASSPTGVGETQYF. The CDR3 nucleotides read TGTGCCAGCAGCCCAACAGGGGTCGGGGAGACCCAGTACTTC.

Concerning this clone itself: The junction differs from germline at one of its ends, possibly a read error. The J gene is TRBJ2-3, the V gene TRBV5-4; the D gene is possibly TRBD1 (5 bases). The CDR3 extends over 13 amino acids. Germline CDR1 reads SGHNT; CDR2 reads YYREEE (reference sequence). The CDR3 loop reads CASSQGPTDTQYF. The CDR3 DNA is TGTGCCAGCAGCCAGGGTCCCACAGATACACAGTATTTT.

This clone was recorded once. The V and J genes are TRBV7-3 and TRBJ2-7; 11 bases are shared with TRBD2. Looked up from germline, CDR1 is SGHTA and CDR2 is FQGTGA. J lost 0 bases, V lost 4 bases, and 14 bases had no gene match. The CDR3 contains 19 residues. CDR3 DNA sequence: TGTGCCAGCAGCTCCGCCGGGACTAGCGGCGCCGCGAGCTCCTACGAGCAGTACTTC. This codes for CASSSAGTSGAASSYEQYF.

V and J are TRBV4-2 and TRBJ2-2, with 10 bases that match TRBD2. The V gene's germline CDR1 is LGHNA and CDR2 YNFKEQ. Germline trimming cut 6 bases from V and 3 bases from J; bases unmatched to any gene: 7. The CDR3 loop spans 16 amino acids. The CDR3 protein is CASRNLAGGHTGELFF. For the CDR3, the DNA is TGTGCCAGCAGAAACTTAGCGGGGGGACACACCGGGGAGCTGTTTTTT.

This clone was seen a single time. J is TRBJ2-7 and V is TRBV18, with 13 positions matching TRBD2. The CDR3 extends over 16 amino acids. CDR1 is KGHSH and CDR2 is LQKENI in the germline V gene. V dropped 4 bases and J dropped 4; count of bases not matched to a gene: 7. CDR3 DNA: TGTGCCAGCTCACAAGGACTAGCGGGGGCTTCTTACGAGCAGTACTTC. As protein: CASSQGLAGASYEQYF.

This rearrangement joins TRBV5-4 to TRBJ2-1, with 7 bases identical to TRBD1. Losses at the gene ends were 1 base for V and 4 bases for J; bases not matched to a gene: 5. Germline V gene lookup returns CDR1 SGHNT and CDR2 YYREEE (reference sequence). This CDR3 spans 15 amino acids. Here the CDR3 reads CASSLTGTAYNEQFF. DNA for the CDR3: TGTGCCAGCAGCTTGACCGGGACAGCATACAATGAGCAGTTCTTC.

V and J are TRBV9 and TRBJ2-7, with TRBD2 identical over 7 bases. The CDR3 loop spans 14 amino acids. Germline CDR1 is SGDLS and CDR2 is YYNGEE. V was clipped by 4 bases and J by 9 bases; unmatched bases: 13. This CDR3 reads CASSPTPSGEGQYF. The CDR3 nucleotides are TGTGCCAGCAGCCCCACCCCGAGCGGGGAGGGGCAGTACTTC.

This rearrangement joins TRBV7-2 to TRBJ1-3, with 9 bases matching TRBD1. The CDR3 has 15 amino acids. The V and J ends lost 6 bases and 4 bases, in that order; junction bases with no gene match: 7. Per germline, CDR1 SGHTA and CDR2 FQGNSA. The CDR3 bases are TGTGCCAGCAGTCGACCGGGACAGGGAGGAAACACCATATATTTT. Translation gives CASSRPGQGGNTIYF.

The genes are TRBV6-5 and TRBJ2-5; perhaps TRBD2 as D (6 bases). The length of the CDR3 is 15 residues. Trimming shortened V by 5 bases and J by 5 bases, and 18 bases separated the two germline ends. The germline V gene encodes CDR1 MNHEY and CDR2 SVGAGI. The CDR3 DNA reads as TGTGCCAGCAGTCAGGTCGGGGGAGTTGGGGAGACCCAGTACTTC. Translated, it gives CASSQVGGVGETQYF.

V usage is TRBV5-4 and J usage is TRBJ1-1; 7 bases map to TRBD1. The germline V gene has CDR1 SGHNT and CDR2 YYREEE (reference sequence). CDR3 length equals 14 residues. V was pared by 3 bases and J by 5 bases, with 7 bases of the junction left unmatched. CDR3 amino acids: CASSSTGVGTEAFF. For the CDR3, the DNA is TGTGCCAGCAGCTCCACAGGGGTTGGAACTGAAGCTTTCTTT.

The rearrangement uses TRBV4-2 and TRBJ2-1; 10 bases line up with TRBD2. The CDR3 spans 17 residues. The ends lost 4 bases at V and 6 bases at J; junction bases unmatched: 12. Looked up from germline, CDR1 is LGHNA and CDR2 is YNFKEQ. The CDR3 is CASSRDLAGEDFNEQFF. In DNA form, the CDR3 reads TGTGCCAGCAGCCGAGATCTAGCGGGGGAAGACTTCAATGAGCAGTTCTTC.

The chain combines TRBV2 with TRBJ1-5, with D hard to call. Trimming took off 0 bases at V and 4 bases at J, with 10 bases between the two ends. Germline V gives CDR1 SNHLY, CDR2 FYNNEI. The CDR3 loop spans 15 amino acids. The CDR3 nucleotides are TGTGCCAGCAGTGAAGCGCTAAACAGAAATCAGCCCCAGCATTTT. As protein: CASSEALNRNQPQHF.

In this sample, this clone turned up once. The genes are TRBV6-5 and TRBJ2-1; maybe TRBD2 (6 bases). The V and J ends lost 8 bases and 0 bases respectively, with 11 bases between them. This CDR3 spans 14 amino acids. Looked up from germline, CDR1 is MNHEY and CDR2 is SVGAGI. The chain's CDR3 is CASVGRSSYNEQFF. In DNA form, the CDR3 reads TGTGCCAGCGTAGGGAGGAGCTCCTACAATGAGCAGTTCTTC.

The sample holds one count of this clone. The gene calls are TRBV6-5 and TRBJ2-4; a possible D gene is TRBD2 (6 bases). Germline V lookup: CDR1 MNHEY, CDR2 SVGAGI. Trimming left V 5 bases short and J 15 bases short, with 17 bases between. This CDR3 is built from 12 residues. CDR3 amino acids: CASSINWDFRYF. The CDR3, as DNA: TGTGCCAGCAGTATAAACTGGGACTTCAGGTACTTC.

V gene TRBV5-6 combines with J gene TRBJ2-5; TRBD2 agrees at 8 bases. V trimming: 2 bases; J trimming: 5 bases; junction bases outside the gene matches: 8. Germline V gives CDR1 SGHDT, CDR2 YYEEEE. The CDR3 spans 15 residues. The DNA for the CDR3 is TGTGCCAGCAGCTTCGCGGGGGGCGTAATGGAGACCCAGTACTTC. Translated: CASSFAGGVMETQYF. Drawing the rest from reference TRBV5-6 and TRBJ2-5, the complete variable domain is DAGVTQSPTHLIKTRGQQVTLRCSPKSGHDTVSWYQQALGQGPQFIFQYYEEEERQRGNFPDRFSGHQFPNYSSELNVNALLLGDSALYLCASSFAGGVMETQYFGPGTRLLVL.

This rearrangement joins TRBV2 to TRBJ2-7; perhaps TRBD2 as D (5 bases). CDR3 length: 14 amino acids. Germline V gene lookup returns CDR1 SNHLY and CDR2 FYNNEI. Trimming stripped 5 bases from V and 2 bases from J, with 13 bases between. This CDR3 is CASSSYEGTYEQYF. Here the CDR3 DNA reads TGTGCCAGCAGTTCCTATGAGGGCACCTACGAGCAGTACTTC.

This sequence joins TRBV1 and TRBJ1-5; the D call TRBD1 from the table was never checked on the DNA. TRBV1 is a pseudogene segment. The CDR3 runs to 16 residues. CDR3 DNA sequence: TGCACCAGCAGCCAAGATCTTTGGGGGCTCAATCAGCCCCAGCATTTT. This gives the protein CTSSQDLWGLNQPQHF.

The chain carries TRBV2 and TRBJ1-4, with TRBD1 as a possible D gene (6 bases). The CDR3 totals 16 residues. Between the trimmed V and J ends, which lost 5 bases and 0 bases, there was a span of 13 bases. CDR1 is SNHLY and CDR2 is FYNNEI in the germline V gene. The chain's CDR3 is CASSQQGLATNEKLFF. The CDR3 DNA follows: TGTGCCAGCAGTCAACAGGGATTAGCAACTAATGAAAAACTGTTTTTT.

The rearrangement uses TRBV5-8 and TRBJ2-1, with TRBD1 identical over 10 bases. With V trimmed by 5 bases and J by 4 bases, 6 bases remained unmatched. CDR1 is SGHTS and CDR2 is YDEGEE in the germline V gene. The CDR3 consists of 15 residues. The CDR3 DNA sequence: TGTGCCAGCAGACGTATGGGACAGGGGTACAATGAGCAGTTCTTC. This encodes CASRRMGQGYNEQFF.

This clone was seen a single time. The rearrangement joins TRBV9 to TRBJ1-6; D might be TRBD1 (5 bases). Trimming pared 5 bases from V and 7 bases from J, leaving 13 bases between. The CDR3 contains 14 residues. Germline CDR1 SGDLS, CDR2 YYNGEE. The CDR3 here is CASRGGTANSPLHF. CDR3 DNA sequence: TGTGCCAGCAGGGGGGGGACCGCGAATTCACCCCTCCACTTT.

J is TRBJ1-1 and V is TRBV2, with D uncertain. Per the germline V gene, CDR1 is SNHLY and CDR2 is FYNNEI. V was shortened by 5 bases and J by 1 base, with 11 bases between the two germline ends. The CDR3 sequence is 14 residues long. CDR3 coding DNA: TGTGCCAGCAGTACCCGGGGTTCGAACACTGAAGCTTTCTTT. Its protein is CASSTRGSNTEAFF.

J is TRBJ1-1 and V is TRBV7-3; perhaps TRBD1 as D (6 bases). Looked up from germline, CDR1 is SGHTA and CDR2 is FQGTGA. Trimming shortened V by 5 bases and J by 6 bases, and 19 bases separated the two germline ends. The CDR3 contains 15 residues. In nucleotides, the CDR3 is TGTGCCAGCAGCCCGAGGGCAGGGGCGGTCGCTGAAGCTTTCTTT. It yields the protein CASSPRAGAVAEAFF.

The chain is built from TRBV6-5 and TRBJ2-5; D is ambiguous. The germline V gene has CDR1 MNHEY and CDR2 SVGAGI. The CDR3 has 14 residues. V lost 2 bases and J 5 bases, leaving 12 bases between the germline ends. The CDR3 coding sequence is TGTGCCAGCAGTTACAGCCGAGCCTGGGAGACCCAGTACTTC. This encodes CASSYSRAWETQYF.

The chain combines TRBV7-2 with TRBJ1-5, with D perhaps matching TRBD1 (5 bases). The CDR3 spans 12 residues. Trimming pared 6 bases from V and 7 bases from J, leaving 10 bases between. Germline lookup yields CDR1 SGHTA and CDR2 FQGNSA. The CDR3 DNA follows: TGTGCCAGCAGTCTAAGGGGCCAGCCCCAGCATTTT. Protein sequence: CASSLRGQPQHF.

The V gene is TRBV2, the J gene TRBJ1-4, with 7 bases fitting TRBD1. CDR1 SNHLY and CDR2 FYNNEI come from the germline V gene. Losses at the gene ends were 5 bases for V and 8 bases for J; bases not matched to a gene: 5. The CDR3 has 13 residues. The CDR3 sequence is CASSTRTGEKLFF. DNA for the CDR3: TGTGCCAGCAGTACCCGGACAGGCGAAAAACTGTTTTTT. The entire variable domain, with the rest obtained from reference TRBV2 and TRBJ1-4, is as follows: EPEVTQTPSHQVTQMGQEVILRCVPISNHLYFYWYRQILGQKVEFLVSFYNNEISEKSEIFDDQFSVERPDGSNFTLKIRSTKLEDSAMYFCASSTRTGEKLFFGSGTQLSVL.

This rearrangement joins TRBV30 to TRBJ1-3; perhaps TRBD1 as D (6 bases). CDR1 is GTSNPN and CDR2 is SVGIG in the germline V gene (reference sequence). Trimming pared 8 bases from V and 2 bases from J, leaving 16 bases between. This CDR3 comprises 14 residues. The CDR3 here is CATHGQFPGNTIYF. Written as DNA, the CDR3 is TGTGCCACTCATGGACAGTTCCCTGGAAACACCATATATTTT.